The clone carrying this T cell receptor (beta chain) was recorded only once. Its antigen is currently unknown. Vbeta (60) and Jbeta (13) primers were used in the PCR. Data came from immunoSEQ multiplex PCR; TCRdb stores just in-frame clones and leaves some out. The repertoire holds 85,000 to 95,000 clones, with approximately 74% as singletons. Germline loops: CDR1 GTSNPN, CDR2 SVGIG (reference sequence). This CDR3 comprises 14 residues. J lost 5 bases, V lost 4 bases, and 8 bases had no gene match. This specimen belongs to a study of cytomegalovirus exposure and HLA in healthy donors. The overall study: T cells numbering about 200 million yielded 117 million unique TCR beta sequences in an earlier analysis.

Study-level findings and limits: It was only CMV serostatus that was available as immune exposure information. In a later analysis, at a false discovery rate of 0.05, approximately 18,000 TCR beta sequences were associated with HLA alleles.

The TCR originated in a man aged 25-40 years in good health and CMV-seropositive. Material for sequencing was PBMCs. The chain uses TRBV30 and TRBJ2-5; 9 nucleotides agree with TRBD2. CDR3 region: CAWMKLAGQETQYF. The CDR3 nucleotides are TGTGCCTGGATGAAGCTAGCGGGACAGGAGACCCAGTACTTC.